This T cell receptor (beta chain) was retrieved from a study of blood T cell repertoires in COVID-19. As handled by the study authors: Nucleated cell number was recorded as an estimate derived from reference gene primer amplification. Measured with immunoSEQ multiplex PCR; TCRdb has only the in-frame clones, and not every one. The DNA was the basis for D and trimming; V, J and clone size are from that table. The table records a few hundred thousand clones, more than 75% of them present only once. CDR1 and CDR2 from the germline V gene are MGHRA and YSYEKL. CDR3 length: 16 amino acids. The trim removed 1 base at V and 12 bases at J, leaving 14 bases unmatched.

The sequenced material came from peripheral blood. The chain employs TRBV4-1 and TRBJ2-1; 8 nucleotides agree with TRBD2. The origin of this receptor is a man aged 55 to 70 who had recovered from COVID-19. Here the CDR3 DNA reads TGCGCCAGCAGCCAAGCCTCTAGGACTAGCTATAAGGGGCAGTTCTTC. It encodes CASSQASRTSYKGQFF.